The rows below give T cell receptor beta chains drawn from one sample of a study of blood T cell repertoires in COVID-19. TCRdb's copy holds only in-frame clones and misses some; the assay was immunoSEQ multiplex PCR. This sample has approximately 90,000 clones, with roughly 89% found just once. The sample comprised peripheral blood. The source of these receptors is a man aged 55 to 69 with COVID-19, enrolled during active disease. Each CDR3 is given with its conserved first and last residue. Each record gives: clone size, J gene, D gene, V gene, CDR3 DNA, CDR3 protein. A D gene is named only where the DNA matches it firmly. Clone size, where shown, is once, few, many, or a class for clones that have expanded.

abundance: -
j_gene: TRBJ2-1
d_gene: -
v_gene: TRBV6-5
CDR3nt: TGTGCCAGCAGTTCTCCCTCCGGGGCCTACAATGAGCAGTTCTTC
CDR3aa: CASSSPSGAYNEQFF

abundance: -
j_gene: TRBJ2-3
d_gene: TRBD2
v_gene: TRBV5-4
CDR3nt: TGTGCCAGCAGCTCTGGACTAGCGGGAGCAGATACGCAGTATTTT
CDR3aa: CASSSGLAGADTQYF

abundance: once
j_gene: TRBJ2-1
d_gene: TRBD2
v_gene: TRBV10-3
CDR3nt: TGTGCCATCATGAGCGCTAGCGGGAGGGGACTTTACAATGAGCAGTTCTTC
CDR3aa: CAIMSASGRGLYNEQFF

abundance: once
j_gene: TRBJ2-3
d_gene: TRBD1
v_gene: TRBV18
CDR3nt: TGTGCCAGCTCACCCGGGACAGGGGGCGCAGATACGCAGTATTTT
CDR3aa: CASSPGTGGADTQYF

abundance: -
j_gene: TRBJ1-1
d_gene: TRBD1
v_gene: TRBV29-1
CDR3nt: TGCAGCGTTCGAACAGGGGGGGGAGGGGACACTGAAGCTTTCTTT
CDR3aa: CSVRTGGGGDTEAFF

abundance: -
j_gene: TRBJ2-7
d_gene: -
v_gene: TRBV27
CDR3nt: TGTGCCACCGACACTTCCTACGAGCAGTACTTC
CDR3aa: CATDTSYEQYF

abundance: -
j_gene: TRBJ1-5
d_gene: -
v_gene: TRBV10-3
CDR3nt: TGTGCCATCAGTGAGTCGGAGGAGGGACAGCCCCAGCATTTT
CDR3aa: CAISESEEGQPQHF

abundance: -
j_gene: TRBJ1-1
d_gene: -
v_gene: TRBV7-9
CDR3nt: TGTGCCAGCAGCCTATTTCCGAACACTGAAGCTTTCTTT
CDR3aa: CASSLFPNTEAFF

abundance: -
j_gene: TRBJ2-7
d_gene: TRBD2
v_gene: TRBV25-1
CDR3nt: TGTGCCAGCACCCCAGCGGGAGCCCAGGGGGAGCAGTACTTC
CDR3aa: CASTPAGAQGEQYF

abundance: -
j_gene: TRBJ1-3
d_gene: -
v_gene: TRBV5-5
CDR3nt: TGTGCCAGCAGCTTAACTCCACAGGAGAAGGGAAACACCATATATTTT
CDR3aa: CASSLTPQEKGNTIYF

abundance: -
j_gene: TRBJ1-3
d_gene: -
v_gene: TRBV12-3/TRBV12-4
CDR3nt: TGTGCCAGCAGTTTAGGGCCAAGAAACACCATATATTTT
CDR3aa: CASSLGPRNTIYF

abundance: -
j_gene: TRBJ2-5
d_gene: TRBD1
v_gene: TRBV18
CDR3nt: TGTGCCAGCTCGGGACAGCAAGAGACCCAGTACTTC
CDR3aa: CASSGQQETQYF

abundance: -
j_gene: TRBJ2-3
d_gene: -
v_gene: TRBV15
CDR3nt: TGTGCCACCAGCAGAGACTACTCCCTCACAGATACGCAGTATTTT
CDR3aa: CATSRDYSLTDTQYF

abundance: -
j_gene: TRBJ2-1
d_gene: -
v_gene: TRBV5-1
CDR3nt: TGCGCCAGCAGGACGGAGCCTAGCTACAATGAGCAGTTCTTC
CDR3aa: CASRTEPSYNEQFF

abundance: -
j_gene: TRBJ2-1
d_gene: TRBD2
v_gene: TRBV4-1
CDR3nt: TGCGCCAGCAGTCTTATTGGACTAGCGGTATACAATGAGCAGTTCTTC
CDR3aa: CASSLIGLAVYNEQFF

abundance: -
j_gene: TRBJ2-7
d_gene: -
v_gene: TRBV7-9
CDR3nt: TGTGCCAGCAGCTCTTGGGACACCTCCTACGAGCAGTACTTC
CDR3aa: CASSSWDTSYEQYF

abundance: -
j_gene: TRBJ1-4
d_gene: -
v_gene: TRBV28
CDR3nt: -
CDR3aa: CASSSSTVNEKLFF

abundance: -
j_gene: TRBJ2-1
d_gene: -
v_gene: TRBV7-2
CDR3nt: TGTGCCAGCACCGTTAACTCCTACAATGAGCAGTTCTTC
CDR3aa: CASTVNSYNEQFF

abundance: -
j_gene: TRBJ1-6
d_gene: -
v_gene: TRBV5-6
CDR3nt: TGTGCCAGCAGCTTGTATGCGGGCTCCTATAATTCACCCCTCCACTTT
CDR3aa: CASSLYAGSYNSPLHF

abundance: -
j_gene: TRBJ2-2
d_gene: TRBD2
v_gene: TRBV7-8
CDR3nt: TGTGCCAGCAGCTTAGAGGTGTTGCGGGAGACCACCGGGGAGCTGTTTTTT
CDR3aa: CASSLEVLRETTGELFF

abundance: -
j_gene: TRBJ2-1
d_gene: TRBD2
v_gene: TRBV5-4
CDR3nt: TGTGCCAGCAGATATGGACTAGCGGAATACAATGAGCAGTTCTTC
CDR3aa: CASRYGLAEYNEQFF

abundance: -
j_gene: TRBJ1-2
d_gene: -
v_gene: TRBV6-5
CDR3nt: TGTGCCAGCAGTTACCCCGGGGGAGGGGACTATGGCTACACCTTC
CDR3aa: CASSYPGGGDYGYTF

abundance: few
j_gene: TRBJ1-5
d_gene: -
v_gene: TRBV28
CDR3nt: TGTGCCAGCAGTCCACCCTCCAGGGGTAGCAATCAGCCCCAGCATTTT
CDR3aa: CASSPPSRGSNQPQHF

abundance: once
j_gene: TRBJ1-1
d_gene: -
v_gene: TRBV2
CDR3nt: TGTGCCACTTCTTCGGGGGTCCCTGAAGCTTTCTTT
CDR3aa: CATSSGVPEAFF

abundance: -
j_gene: TRBJ1-1
d_gene: -
v_gene: TRBV11-3
CDR3nt: TGTGCCAGCAGCCAAAGGGGGTATTTCGATGGAGCTTTCTTT
CDR3aa: CASSQRGYFDGAFF

abundance: -
j_gene: TRBJ2-1
d_gene: TRBD2
v_gene: TRBV2
CDR3nt: TGTGCCGGATCGGATAGCGGGGTCTCCTACAATGAGCAGTTCTTC
CDR3aa: CAGSDSGVSYNEQFF

abundance: -
j_gene: TRBJ2-1
d_gene: TRBD2
v_gene: TRBV3-1/TRBV3-2
CDR3nt: TGTGCCAGCAGCTATGACGGGGGGATAGTCTCCTACAATGAGCAGTTCTTC
CDR3aa: CASSYDGGIVSYNEQFF

abundance: -
j_gene: TRBJ1-4
d_gene: -
v_gene: TRBV7-6
CDR3nt: TGTGCCAGCAGCTCGCGAGGGGAAAAACTGTTTTTT
CDR3aa: CASSSRGEKLFF

abundance: -
j_gene: TRBJ1-4
d_gene: TRBD1
v_gene: TRBV27
CDR3nt: TGTGCCAGCAGTTCCTACAGGGGTGAAAAACTGTTTTTT
CDR3aa: CASSSYRGEKLFF

abundance: -
j_gene: TRBJ1-1
d_gene: -
v_gene: TRBV18
CDR3nt: TGTGCCAGCTCACCCCAAACGACATTGGTGAACACTGAAGCTTTCTTT
CDR3aa: CASSPQTTLVNTEAFF

abundance: once
j_gene: TRBJ2-5
d_gene: -
v_gene: TRBV30
CDR3nt: TGTGCCTGGAGTGTAAATAAGGGGATTCAAGAGACCCAGTACTTC
CDR3aa: CAWSVNKGIQETQYF

abundance: -
j_gene: TRBJ1-3
d_gene: -
v_gene: TRBV15
CDR3nt: TGTGCCACCAGCTCATCCTCTGGAAACACCATATATTTT
CDR3aa: CATSSSSGNTIYF

abundance: -
j_gene: TRBJ1-6
d_gene: TRBD1
v_gene: TRBV28
CDR3nt: TGTGCCAGCAGTTCCGGGACAGGGACAAATTCACCCCTCCACTTT
CDR3aa: CASSSGTGTNSPLHF

abundance: -
j_gene: TRBJ2-5
d_gene: TRBD2
v_gene: TRBV5-1
CDR3nt: TGCGCCAGCAGCTTGGGACTAGCGGGAGTCGAGACCCAGTACTTC
CDR3aa: CASSLGLAGVETQYF

abundance: -
j_gene: TRBJ1-1
d_gene: -
v_gene: TRBV6-5
CDR3nt: TGTGCCAGCAGCCCCAGAGGGGGGGCTTGGACTGAAGCTTTCTTT
CDR3aa: CASSPRGGAWTEAFF

abundance: -
j_gene: TRBJ1-2
d_gene: -
v_gene: TRBV6-5
CDR3nt: TGTGCCAGCACCCCAGGGGTTGGGAGGGCTGGTGGCTACACCTTC
CDR3aa: CASTPGVGRAGGYTF

abundance: -
j_gene: TRBJ2-2
d_gene: TRBD1
v_gene: TRBV30
CDR3nt: TGTGCCTGGAGTCGGGACAGGGACTCTTCGAACACCGGGGAGCTGTTTTTT
CDR3aa: CAWSRDRDSSNTGELFF

abundance: once
j_gene: TRBJ1-5
d_gene: -
v_gene: TRBV5-5
CDR3nt: TGTGCCAGCATACAGGGTCCTGGGCAGCCCCAGCATTTT
CDR3aa: CASIQGPGQPQHF

abundance: -
j_gene: TRBJ2-3
d_gene: TRBD2
v_gene: TRBV4-2
CDR3nt: TGTGCCAGCAGCCAAGAGGGGACTAGTTTACCAGATACGCAGTATTTT
CDR3aa: CASSQEGTSLPDTQYF

abundance: -
j_gene: TRBJ2-3
d_gene: -
v_gene: TRBV9
CDR3nt: TGTGCCAGCAGCGTCAGGGGTCAAAGCACAGATACGCAGTATTTT
CDR3aa: CASSVRGQSTDTQYF

abundance: -
j_gene: TRBJ2-1
d_gene: TRBD2
v_gene: TRBV7-3
CDR3nt: TGTGCCAGCAGCCCTCTCGGTATAGCGGGAGAGGGGAATGAGCAGTTCTTC
CDR3aa: CASSPLGIAGEGNEQFF

abundance: -
j_gene: TRBJ2-7
d_gene: TRBD2
v_gene: TRBV18
CDR3nt: TGTGCCAGCTCACCACCGAGCGGGAGGGCCGGGGAGCAGTACTTC
CDR3aa: CASSPPSGRAGEQYF

abundance: -
j_gene: TRBJ2-1
d_gene: TRBD2
v_gene: TRBV5-1
CDR3nt: TGCGCCAGCAGTAACTCCGGGAGGGGGATTAATGAGCAGTTCTTC
CDR3aa: CASSNSGRGINEQFF

abundance: few
j_gene: TRBJ2-1
d_gene: -
v_gene: TRBV5-1
CDR3nt: TGCGCCAGCAGCGAGGAGGGTAGGTCCTACAATGAGCAGTTCTTC
CDR3aa: CASSEEGRSYNEQFF

abundance: -
j_gene: TRBJ2-1
d_gene: TRBD2
v_gene: TRBV7-8
CDR3nt: TGTGCCAGCAGCTTAGTACTAGCGGGAGTGAGTGAGCAGTTCTTC
CDR3aa: CASSLVLAGVSEQFF

abundance: -
j_gene: TRBJ2-4
d_gene: TRBD2
v_gene: TRBV10-3
CDR3nt: TGTGCCATCAGTCCCAGCGGGAGATCGGGAAACATTCAGTACTTC
CDR3aa: CAISPSGRSGNIQYF

abundance: -
j_gene: TRBJ1-1
d_gene: TRBD1
v_gene: TRBV11-3
CDR3nt: TGTGCCAGCAGCTTAGCCCCCGACAGGGCAGTAACTGAAGCTTTCTTT
CDR3aa: CASSLAPDRAVTEAFF

abundance: -
j_gene: TRBJ1-4
d_gene: -
v_gene: TRBV10-3
CDR3nt: TGTGCCATCACCGGCCCCGGGTCCCGAGGTGAAAAACTGTTTTTT
CDR3aa: CAITGPGSRGEKLFF

abundance: -
j_gene: TRBJ2-2
d_gene: TRBD2
v_gene: TRBV30
CDR3nt: TGTGCCTGGAGCCGACTAGCGGGAACCGGGGAGCTGTTTTTT
CDR3aa: CAWSRLAGTGELFF

abundance: -
j_gene: TRBJ2-5
d_gene: TRBD2
v_gene: TRBV5-1
CDR3nt: TGCGCCAGCAGCACCCCTAGCGGGAGAGGAGAGACCCAGTACTTC
CDR3aa: CASSTPSGRGETQYF

abundance: -
j_gene: TRBJ2-3
d_gene: -
v_gene: TRBV2
CDR3nt: TGTGCCAGCAGTGATCAGGGAACAGATACGCAGTATTTT
CDR3aa: CASSDQGTDTQYF

abundance: -
j_gene: TRBJ2-7
d_gene: -
v_gene: TRBV30
CDR3nt: TGTGCCTGGAGTGTAATTGAGCGGCCAGCCTCCTACGAGCAGTACTTC
CDR3aa: CAWSVIERPASYEQYF

abundance: -
j_gene: TRBJ2-5
d_gene: TRBD2
v_gene: TRBV23-1
CDR3nt: TGCGCCAGCAGTCAATCCGGGGAGGGAAGGAGGCAAGAGACCCAGTACTTC
CDR3aa: CASSQSGEGRRQETQYF

abundance: -
j_gene: TRBJ2-1
d_gene: -
v_gene: TRBV3-1/TRBV3-2
CDR3nt: TGTGCCAGCAGCCCCACTGACAATGAGCAGTTCTTC
CDR3aa: CASSPTDNEQFF

abundance: -
j_gene: TRBJ1-4
d_gene: TRBD1
v_gene: TRBV4-3
CDR3nt: TGCGCCAGCAGCCGTGGGACAGGGGATGAAAAACTGTTTTTT
CDR3aa: CASSRGTGDEKLFF

abundance: -
j_gene: TRBJ2-3
d_gene: -
v_gene: TRBV21-1
CDR3nt: TGTGCCAGCAGCAAATTAAAACAGGGGGGCCCAGATACGCAGTATTTT
CDR3aa: CASSKLKQGGPDTQYF

abundance: -
j_gene: TRBJ2-1
d_gene: -
v_gene: TRBV5-1
CDR3nt: TGCGCCAGCATTCCCGACCAGGAAGCGGATGAGCAGTTCTTC
CDR3aa: CASIPDQEADEQFF

abundance: once
j_gene: TRBJ2-1
d_gene: TRBD2
v_gene: TRBV7-2
CDR3nt: TGTGCCAGCAGCCTAGGGCTAGCGGACTACAATGAGCAGTTCTTC
CDR3aa: CASSLGLADYNEQFF